This record looks at one T cell receptor (beta chain) sequence and its context. Its antigen is undetermined. The junction shows a germline mismatch at one end, possibly a read error. The CDR3 length is 13 residues. Germline V gene sequence: CDR1 LNHDA, CDR2 SQIVND (reference sequence). RNA extraction gave at least 5.5 micrograms of total RNA per sample. A sample-barcoded 5' primer and a J-beta primer mix were used in a second PCR of roughly 7 to 11 cycles. TCRdb re-derived calls from the 5' RACE reads in MiXCR, one entry per CDR3 protein. The sample lists 1.5 million to 1.8 million distinct CDR3 sequences, 35% to 45% occurring once. This record belongs to a study of blood T cells in healthy people across ages. Whole-study results and caveats: Unsorted PBMC input precluded a conclusive naive versus antigen-experienced comparison.

This sequence was found in a woman aged 18 to 35 in good health. The rearrangement links TRBV19 to TRBJ2-1; perhaps TRBD1 as D (5 bases). Material: blood. The CDR3 coding sequence is TGTGCCAGTACCTTGGGGCCCTACAATGAGCGGTTCTTC. This gives the protein CASTLGPYNERFF.